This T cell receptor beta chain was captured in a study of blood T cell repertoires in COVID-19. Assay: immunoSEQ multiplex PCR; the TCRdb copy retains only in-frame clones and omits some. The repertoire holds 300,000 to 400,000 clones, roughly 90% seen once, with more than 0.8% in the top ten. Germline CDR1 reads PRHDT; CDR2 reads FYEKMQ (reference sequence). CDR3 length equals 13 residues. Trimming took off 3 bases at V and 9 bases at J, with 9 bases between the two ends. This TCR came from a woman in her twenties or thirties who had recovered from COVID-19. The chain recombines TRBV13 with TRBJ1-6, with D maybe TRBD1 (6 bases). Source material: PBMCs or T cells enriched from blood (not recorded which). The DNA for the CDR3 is TGTGCCAGCAGCTTGGGGGCACGTTCACCCCTCCACTTT. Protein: CASSLGARSPLHF.